This TCR beta chain was observed in a study of blood T cell repertoires in COVID-19. Looking at the study overall: Some COVID-19 samples were acute and others convalescent; all came from the United States, Italy and Spain.

Per the original data handling: Estimation of nucleated cell counts was performed using reference gene primer amplification. The table came from immunoSEQ multiplex PCR; TCRdb's copy has only in-frame clones and leaves some out. That table supplies the V and J calls and clone size; D and trimming were determined from the DNA. The data show a few hundred thousand clones, about four fifths seen once. The germline V gene has CDR1 SGHTA and CDR2 FQGNSA. CDR3 size: 14 residues. V lost 5 bases, J lost 0 bases, and 10 bases lay in between. Cohorts were assigned according to the clinical history that participants reported.

This clonotype was sampled from a woman in her fifties or sixties who had recovered from COVID-19. The sequenced sample consisted of PBMCs or T cells enriched from blood (not recorded which). The J gene is TRBJ1-2, the V gene TRBV7-2, with D perhaps TRBD1 (5 bases). This CDR3 is CASSLGGSNYGYTF. DNA for the CDR3: TGTGCCAGCAGCCTCGGGGGGTCTAACTATGGCTACACCTTC.